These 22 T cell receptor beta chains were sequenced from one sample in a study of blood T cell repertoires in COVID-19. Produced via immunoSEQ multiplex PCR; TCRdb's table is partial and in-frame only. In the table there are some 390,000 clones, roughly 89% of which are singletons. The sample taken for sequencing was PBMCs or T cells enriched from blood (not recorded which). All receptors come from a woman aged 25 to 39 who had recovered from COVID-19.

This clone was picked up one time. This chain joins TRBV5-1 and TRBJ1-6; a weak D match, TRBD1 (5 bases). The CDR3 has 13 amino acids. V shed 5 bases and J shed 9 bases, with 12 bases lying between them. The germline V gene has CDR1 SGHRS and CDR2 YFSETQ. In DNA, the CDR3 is TGCGCCAGCAGGGGCAGGGCAGGTTCACCCCTCCACTTT. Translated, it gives CASRGRAGSPLHF.

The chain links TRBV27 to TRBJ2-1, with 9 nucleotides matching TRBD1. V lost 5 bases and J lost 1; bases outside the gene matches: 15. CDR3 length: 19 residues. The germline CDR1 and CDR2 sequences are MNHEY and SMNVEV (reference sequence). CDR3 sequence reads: CASSPTGTGSLVSYNEQFF. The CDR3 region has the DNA TGTGCCAGCAGTCCGACCGGGACAGGGAGTTTAGTTTCCTACAATGAGCAGTTCTTC.

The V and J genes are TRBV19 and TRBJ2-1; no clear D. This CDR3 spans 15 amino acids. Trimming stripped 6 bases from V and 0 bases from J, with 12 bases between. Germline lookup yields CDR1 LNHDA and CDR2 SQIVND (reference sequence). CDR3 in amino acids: CASRIRSSSYNEQFF. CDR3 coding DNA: TGTGCCAGTAGGATACGATCGAGCTCCTACAATGAGCAGTTCTTC. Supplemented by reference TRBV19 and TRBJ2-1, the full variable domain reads DGGITQSPKYLFRKEGQNVTLSCEQNLNHDAMYWYRQDPGQGLRLIYYSQIVNDFQKGDIAEGYSVSREKKESFPLTVTSAQKNPTAFYLCASRIRSSSYNEQFFGPGTRLTVL.

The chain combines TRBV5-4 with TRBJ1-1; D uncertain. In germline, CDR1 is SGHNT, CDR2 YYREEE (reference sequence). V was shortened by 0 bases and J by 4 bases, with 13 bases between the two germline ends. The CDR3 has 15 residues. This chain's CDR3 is CASSLVGLAGTEAFF. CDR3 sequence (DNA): TGTGCCAGCAGCTTGGTAGGCTTGGCGGGCACTGAAGCTTTCTTT.

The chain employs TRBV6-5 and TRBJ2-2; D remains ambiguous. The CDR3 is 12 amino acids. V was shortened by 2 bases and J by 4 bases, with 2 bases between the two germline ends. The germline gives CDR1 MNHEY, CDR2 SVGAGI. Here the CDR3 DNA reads TGTGCCAGCAGTTACCGCACCGGGGAGCTGTTTTTT. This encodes CASSYRTGELFF.

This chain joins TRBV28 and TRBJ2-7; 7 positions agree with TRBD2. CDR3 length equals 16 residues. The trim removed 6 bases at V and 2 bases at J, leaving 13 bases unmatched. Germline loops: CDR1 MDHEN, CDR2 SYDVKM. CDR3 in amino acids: CASSPPRGWRTYEQYF. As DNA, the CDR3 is TGTGCCAGCAGCCCCCCGCGGGGGTGGCGTACCTACGAGCAGTACTTC.

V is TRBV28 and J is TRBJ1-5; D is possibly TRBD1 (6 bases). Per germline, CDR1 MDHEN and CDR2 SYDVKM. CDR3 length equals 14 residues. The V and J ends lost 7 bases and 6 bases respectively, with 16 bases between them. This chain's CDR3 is CASNSGATTQPQHF. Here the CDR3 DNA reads TGTGCCAGCAACTCAGGGGCAACAACTCAGCCCCAGCATTTT.

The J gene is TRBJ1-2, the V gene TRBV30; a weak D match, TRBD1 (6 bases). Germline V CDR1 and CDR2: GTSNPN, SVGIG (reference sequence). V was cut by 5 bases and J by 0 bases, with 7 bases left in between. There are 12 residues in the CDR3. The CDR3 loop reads CAWGGANYGYTF. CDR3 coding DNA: TGTGCCTGGGGGGGCGCTAACTATGGCTACACCTTC.

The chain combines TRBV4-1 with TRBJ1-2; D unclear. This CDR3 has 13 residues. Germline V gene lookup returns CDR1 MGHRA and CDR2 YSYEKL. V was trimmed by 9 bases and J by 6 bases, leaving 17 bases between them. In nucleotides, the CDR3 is TGCGCCAGTCGGCGAGACGGGTCCGATGGCTACACCTTC. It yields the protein CASRRDGSDGYTF.

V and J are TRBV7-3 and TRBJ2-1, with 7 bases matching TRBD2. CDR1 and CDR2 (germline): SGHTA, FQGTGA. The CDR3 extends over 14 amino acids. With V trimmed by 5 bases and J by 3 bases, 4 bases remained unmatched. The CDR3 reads CASSASGDYNEQFF. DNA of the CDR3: TGTGCCAGCAGCGCCAGCGGGGACTACAATGAGCAGTTCTTC.

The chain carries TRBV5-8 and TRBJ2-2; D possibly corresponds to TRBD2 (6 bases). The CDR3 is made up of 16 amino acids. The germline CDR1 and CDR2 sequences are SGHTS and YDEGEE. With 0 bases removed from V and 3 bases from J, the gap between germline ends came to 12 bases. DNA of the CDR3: TGTGCCAGCAGCTTGGAATGGGGGGTCGACACCGGGGAGCTGTTTTTT. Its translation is CASSLEWGVDTGELFF. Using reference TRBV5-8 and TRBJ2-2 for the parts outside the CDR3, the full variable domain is EAGVTQSPTHLIKTRGQQATLRCSPISGHTSVYWYQQALGLGLQFLLWYDEGEERNRGNFPPRFSGRQFPNYSSELNVNALELEDSALYLCASSLEWGVDTGELFFGEGSRLTVL.

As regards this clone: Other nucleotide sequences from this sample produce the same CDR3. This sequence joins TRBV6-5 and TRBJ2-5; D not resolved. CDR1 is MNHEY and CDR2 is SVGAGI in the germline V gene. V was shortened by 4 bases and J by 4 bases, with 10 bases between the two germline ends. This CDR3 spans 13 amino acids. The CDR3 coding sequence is TGTGCCAGCAGTTTCAGGCCACGAGAGACCCAGTACTTC. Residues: CASSFRPRETQYF.

The DNA of the CDR3 is TGTGCCAGCAGTAAAAACCCGGGACACTCCACCGGGGAGCTGTTTTTT. Translated: CASSKNPGHSTGELFF. This chain connects TRBV2 to TRBJ2-2; D might be TRBD1 (6 bases). The V and J ends lost 5 bases and 4 bases respectively, with 17 bases between them. Germline assignment: CDR1 SNHLY and CDR2 FYNNEI. CDR3 length: 16 residues.

This CDR3 is CASSMVQGGGTEAFF. The CDR3 DNA is TGTGCCAGTAGTATGGTACAGGGGGGAGGGACTGAAGCTTTCTTT. The chain has TRBV19 and TRBJ1-1; TRBD1 matches 8 bases. Germline assignment: CDR1 LNHDA and CDR2 SQIVND (reference sequence). The CDR3 is 15 amino acids. With 3 bases clipped from V and 5 bases from J, the junction kept 8 bases outside the gene matches.

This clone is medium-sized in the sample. DNA of the CDR3: TGTGCCAGCAGTCAAGACAGTACCTACGAGCAGTACTTC. As protein: CASSQDSTYEQYF. This chain uses TRBV6-2 or TRBV6-3 with TRBJ2-7; D might be TRBD1 (5 bases). The CDR3 sequence is 13 residues long. The germline CDR1 and CDR2 sequences are MNHEY and SVGEGT. Trimming stripped 5 bases from V and 2 bases from J, with 10 bases between.

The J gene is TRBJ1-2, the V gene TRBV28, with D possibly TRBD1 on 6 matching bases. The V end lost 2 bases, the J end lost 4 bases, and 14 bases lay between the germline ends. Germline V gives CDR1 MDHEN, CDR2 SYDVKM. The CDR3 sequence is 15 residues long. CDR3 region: CASSLTGGAGYGYTF. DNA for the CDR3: TGTGCCAGCAGTTTAACGGGGGGCGCCGGCTATGGCTACACCTTC.

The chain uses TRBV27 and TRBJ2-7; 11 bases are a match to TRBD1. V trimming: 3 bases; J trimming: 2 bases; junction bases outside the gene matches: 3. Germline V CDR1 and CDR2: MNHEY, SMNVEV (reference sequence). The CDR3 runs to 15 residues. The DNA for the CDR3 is TGTGCCAGCAGTTTGTGGGACAGGGGGACCTACGAGCAGTACTTC. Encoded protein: CASSLWDRGTYEQYF.

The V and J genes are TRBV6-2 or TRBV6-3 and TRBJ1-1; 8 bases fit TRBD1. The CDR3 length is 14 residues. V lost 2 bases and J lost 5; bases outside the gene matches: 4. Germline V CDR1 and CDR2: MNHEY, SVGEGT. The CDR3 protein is CASSYTDRGTEAFF. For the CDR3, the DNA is TGTGCCAGCAGTTACACCGACAGGGGAACTGAAGCTTTCTTT.

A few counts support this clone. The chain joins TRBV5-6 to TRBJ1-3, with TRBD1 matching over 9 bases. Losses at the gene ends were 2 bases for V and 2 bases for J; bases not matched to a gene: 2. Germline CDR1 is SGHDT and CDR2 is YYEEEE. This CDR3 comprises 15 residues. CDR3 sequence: CASSLQGAAGNTIYF. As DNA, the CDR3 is TGTGCCAGCAGCTTACAGGGGGCAGCTGGAAACACCATATATTTT.

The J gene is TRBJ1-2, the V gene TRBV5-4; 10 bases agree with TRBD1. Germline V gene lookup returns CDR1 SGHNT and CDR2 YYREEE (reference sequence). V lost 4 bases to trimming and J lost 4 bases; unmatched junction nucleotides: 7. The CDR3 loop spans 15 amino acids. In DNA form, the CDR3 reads TGTGCCAGCAGCGGATGGACAGGGGGTATCTATGGCTACACCTTC. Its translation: CASSGWTGGIYGYTF. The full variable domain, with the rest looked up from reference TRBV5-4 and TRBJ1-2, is ETGVTQSPTHLIKTRGQQVTLRCSSQSGHNTVSWYQQALGQGPQFIFQYYREEENGRGNFPPRFSGLQFPNYSSELNVNALELDDSALYLCASSGWTGGIYGYTFGSGTRLTVV.

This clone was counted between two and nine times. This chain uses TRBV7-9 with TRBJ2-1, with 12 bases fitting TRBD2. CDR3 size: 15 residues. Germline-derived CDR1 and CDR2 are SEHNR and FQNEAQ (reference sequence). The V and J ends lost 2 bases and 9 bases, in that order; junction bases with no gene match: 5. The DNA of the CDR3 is TGTGCCAGCAGCTTATACCTAGCGGGAGGGCTTGAGCAGTTCTTC. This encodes CASSLYLAGGLEQFF.

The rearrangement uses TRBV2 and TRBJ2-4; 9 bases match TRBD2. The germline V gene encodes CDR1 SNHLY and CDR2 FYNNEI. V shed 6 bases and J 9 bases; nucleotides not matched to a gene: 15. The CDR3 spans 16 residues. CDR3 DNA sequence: TGTGCCAGCAGAAAGAGAAGCCTAGCGGGGAGGACCATTCAGTACTTC. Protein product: CASRKRSLAGRTIQYF.